This TCR beta chain was retrieved from a study of shared clonotypes between healthy human individuals. Details on this clone: Its antigen remains unidentified.

The study drew all its donors from Caucasian adults living in Nashville, Tennessee. Study conclusions and caveats: Only blood samples were collected, and tissue repertoires likely differ. Clonotype sharing among donors, it was expected, would be affected by sequencing depth.

For each subset, genomic DNA was distributed in equal portions over several immunoSEQ plates. The protocol was immunoSEQ multiplex PCR, while the TCRdb copy is restricted to in-frame clones and leaves out a portion. The sample has around 510,000 clones; around 78% are singletons. This clonotype was obtained from a woman between 40 and 50 years old in good health. Some clones in this sample may be carry-over from other donors' samples. Sequencing was done on a sample of PBMCs.

CDR3 residues: CASSLARTPYNYGYTF. For the CDR3, the DNA is TGCGCCAGCAGCTTGGCCAGGACACCCTATAACTATGGCTACACCTTC. V gene TRBV5-1 combines with J gene TRBJ1-2, with D tentatively TRBD1 (5 bases). Germline loops: CDR1 SGHRS, CDR2 YFSETQ. Deletions cut 0 bases from V and 1 base from J, with 13 bases between. The CDR3 length is 16 residues.